The clone carrying this T cell receptor beta chain was recorded at least ten times. V was cut by 6 bases and J by 0 bases, with 11 bases left in between. Germline V gives CDR1 MDHEN, CDR2 SYDVKM. The CDR3 length is 14 residues. This sample stems from a study of T cells in Graves' hyperthyroidism and ophthalmopathy. The CDR3 regions of TCR beta were amplified from RNA transcripts. The HTBI primer set served for first-round RT-PCR of the TCR CDR3. TCRdb reprocessed the multiplex PCR reads via MiXCR and lists one record per CDR3 protein. The table records about 640,000 distinct CDR3 sequences, less than 25% of them present only once.

The genes are TRBV28 and TRBJ1-1; weak D call: TRBD1 (5 bases). This clonotype originated in a man younger than 45 with Graves' ophthalmopathy. Input material: blood. The CDR3 DNA sequence: TGTGCCAGCAGCCACGGGGGAATGAACACTGAAGCTTTCTTT. The encoded protein is CASSHGGMNTEAFF.